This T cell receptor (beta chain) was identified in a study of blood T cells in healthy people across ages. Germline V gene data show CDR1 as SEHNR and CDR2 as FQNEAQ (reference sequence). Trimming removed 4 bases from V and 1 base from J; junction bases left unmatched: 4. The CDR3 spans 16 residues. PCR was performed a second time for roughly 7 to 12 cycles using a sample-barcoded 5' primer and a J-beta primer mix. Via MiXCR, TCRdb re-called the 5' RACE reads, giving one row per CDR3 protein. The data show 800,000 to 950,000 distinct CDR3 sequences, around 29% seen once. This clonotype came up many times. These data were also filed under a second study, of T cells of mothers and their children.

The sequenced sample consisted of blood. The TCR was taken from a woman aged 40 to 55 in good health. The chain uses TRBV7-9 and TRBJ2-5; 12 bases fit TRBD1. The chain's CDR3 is CASSSGDRGRQETQYF. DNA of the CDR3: TGTGCCAGCAGCTCGGGGGACAGGGGGCGCCAAGAGACCCAGTACTTC.